The 26 T cell receptor beta chains reported below all come from one sample, sequenced in a study of blood T cells in healthy people across ages. A second 7 to 11 cycle PCR used barcoded and J-beta primers. One entry per CDR3 protein, called by TCRdb with MiXCR from the 5' RACE reads. This table has 790,000 or so distinct CDR3 sequences, roughly 56% appearing once. Sequenced input: blood. The receptors originated from a man aged 35-49 years in good health.

For this clonotype: A much larger clone differs by one base, so this may be a read error. The chain employs TRBV18 and TRBJ2-5; D is unresolved. The CDR3 is 12 amino acids. CDR1 is KGHSH, CDR2 LQKENI, per germline. V was pared by 8 bases and J by 1 base, with 8 bases between. CDR3 loop: CASASVQETQYF. CDR3 nucleotide sequence: TGTGCCAGCGCGAGTGTCCAAGAGACCCAGTACTTC.

For this clonotype: An end of the junction differs from the germline gene, which may be a read error. The chain recombines TRBV12-3 or TRBV12-4 with TRBJ1-1; perhaps TRBD1 as D (5 bases). The CDR3 has 16 amino acids. CDR3: CVSSSKGTAGATEAFF. The CDR3 DNA reads TGTGTCAGCAGTTCTAAAGGGACTGCTGGGGCCACTGAGGCTTTCTTT.

V is TRBV20-1 and J is TRBJ1-5, with 10 bases that match TRBD1. The CDR3 extends over 16 amino acids. The germline gives CDR1 DFQATT, CDR2 SNEGSKA (reference sequence). Trimming took 1 base from V and 1 from J; bases not matched to a gene: 4. The CDR3 nucleotides are TGCAGTGCTAGAGGCGGGACAGGGGAGAGCAATCAGCCCCAGCATTTT. Translated: CSARGGTGESNQPQHF.

The chain uses TRBV12-3 or TRBV12-4 and TRBJ2-7, with 11 bases matching TRBD1. The ends lost 5 bases at V and 3 bases at J; junction bases unmatched: 6. The CDR3 totals 15 residues. CDR3 sequence reads: CASSATGTGGYEQYF. The CDR3, as DNA: TGTGCCAGCAGTGCAACCGGGACAGGGGGCTACGAGCAGTACTTC.

The chain combines TRBV29-1 with TRBJ2-7; 9 bases are a match to TRBD2. CDR1 is SQVTM, CDR2 ANQGSEA, per germline. CDR3 length: 13 amino acids. The V segment lost 5 bases and the J segment 0 bases; nucleotides outside the gene matches: 2. CDR3 loop: CSVPAGGSYEQYF. CDR3 nucleotides: TGCAGCGTTCCAGCGGGAGGCTCCTACGAGCAGTACTTC.

This chain uses TRBV24-1 with TRBJ2-1; 8 positions agree with TRBD2. V dropped 7 bases and J dropped 3; count of bases not matched to a gene: 4. The CDR3 covers 14 residues. Germline V CDR1 and CDR2: KGHDR, SFDVKD. The CDR3 DNA is TGTGCCACCAGAGCGGGAGACCTCTACAATGAGCAGTTCTTC. Protein sequence: CATRAGDLYNEQFF.

In this sample, this clonotype turned up a few times. The chain recombines TRBV20-1 with TRBJ2-7; D perhaps matches TRBD1 (5 bases). CDR3 length: 14 residues. Germline V lookup: CDR1 DFQATT, CDR2 SNEGSKA (reference sequence). Trimming stripped 3 bases from V and 3 bases from J, with 15 bases between. CDR3: CSASLTGDDYEQYF. The CDR3 DNA follows: TGCAGTGCTAGTCTTACAGGTGATGACTACGAGCAGTACTTC.

V usage is TRBV9 and J usage is TRBJ2-3; 7 positions match TRBD2. From germline, CDR1 is SGDLS and CDR2 YYNGEE. CDR3 length equals 18 residues. With V trimmed by 4 bases and J by 2 bases, 16 bases remained unmatched. The CDR3 protein is CASSPGVAGATYTDTQYF. The CDR3, as DNA: TGTGCCAGCAGCCCCGGGGTGGCGGGAGCCACCTACACAGATACGCAGTATTTT.

V and J are TRBV7-3 and TRBJ2-3; the D is unclear. Germline values: CDR1 SGHTA, CDR2 FQGTGA. Trimming removed 1 base at V and 4 bases at J, with 6 bases between. The CDR3 length is 13 residues. Here the CDR3 reads CASSLSPADTQYF. CDR3 coding DNA: TGTGCCAGCAGCTTAAGTCCGGCAGATACGCAGTATTTT.

The chain couples TRBV3-1 to TRBJ2-7; 7 positions match TRBD1. V gave up 3 bases and J gave up 5 bases; unmatched junction bases: 13. There are 16 residues in the CDR3. The germline gives CDR1 LGHDT, CDR2 YNNKEL (reference sequence). CDR3 nucleotides: TGTGCCAGCAGCCACGACGCTCGAGGGGGCGGCGACGAGCAGTACTTC. Its protein product is CASSHDARGGGDEQYF.

The rearrangement uses TRBV6-1 and TRBJ2-5, with TRBD1 matching over 9 bases. The last part of the DNA fits TRBJ2-7 better; the J call may be wrong. Germline CDR1 reads MNHNS; CDR2 reads SASEGT. The CDR3 extends over 14 amino acids. The CDR3 here is CASSESLTGGEQYF. DNA for the CDR3: TGTGCCAGCAGTGAATCCCTGACAGGGGGCGAGCAGTACTTC.

This chain links TRBV6-5 with TRBJ1-1, with D tentatively TRBD1 (5 bases). The germline V and J ends were trimmed by 2 bases and 3 bases, with 13 bases remaining between them. The CDR3 is 15 residues long. The germline gives CDR1 MNHEY, CDR2 SVGAGI. The CDR3 sequence is CASSYQGTGDTEAFF. The CDR3, as DNA: TGTGCCAGCAGTTACCAAGGGACGGGGGACACTGAAGCTTTCTTT.

About this clonotype: This may arise from a read error, as a much more abundant clone is one base away. The V call is TRBV7-2, the J call TRBJ2-5, with 7 positions matching TRBD2. The V and J ends lost 1 base and 11 bases, in that order; junction bases with no gene match: 13. The CDR3 contains 15 residues. In germline, CDR1 is SGHTA, CDR2 FQGNSA. The CDR3 loop reads CASSLGGRYIDEQYF. The CDR3 nucleotides read TGTGCCAGCAGCTTAGGCGGGAGATATATTGATGAGCAGTACTTC.

This clonotype was seen a single time. The chain employs TRBV28 and TRBJ1-2; TRBD1 aligns across 9 bases. This CDR3 spans 14 amino acids. The germline V gene has CDR1 MDHEN and CDR2 SYDVKM. V gave up 6 bases and J gave up 8 bases; unmatched junction bases: 10. This CDR3 reads CASRSWDRVEGYTF. The DNA for the CDR3 is TGTGCCAGCAGGTCGTGGGACAGGGTGGAAGGCTACACCTTC.

Comments on this clonotype: A read error is possible here, since a much larger clone lies one base away. This sequence joins TRBV4-1 and TRBJ2-5; 7 bases are a match to TRBD2. Germline V gene data show CDR1 as MGHRA and CDR2 as YSYEKL. The CDR3 loop spans 15 amino acids. The CDR3 nucleotides are TGCGCCAGGAGCCAAGATGGGAGGGAACAAGAGACCCAGTACTTC. Its translation: CARSQDGREQETQYF.

The CDR3 sequence: CSARDPSGNPDTQYF. The CDR3 DNA reads TGCAGTGCTAGAGATCCTAGCGGGAACCCAGATACGCAGTATTTT. J is TRBJ2-3 and V is TRBV20-1; the match to TRBD2 covers 9 bases. Germline V gene sequence: CDR1 DFQATT, CDR2 SNEGSKA (reference sequence). V shed 0 bases, J shed 4 bases, and the junction held 5 bases outside the gene matches. The CDR3 has 15 residues.

In its sample, this clonotype was seen a few times. The chain employs TRBV6-6 and TRBJ1-2; D may be TRBD1 (5 bases). The CDR3 has 14 amino acids. V was pared by 3 bases and J by 4 bases, with 12 bases between. Per germline, CDR1 MNHNY and CDR2 SVGAGI (reference sequence). CDR3 protein: CASSYEGMIYGYTF. The CDR3, as DNA: TGTGCCAGCAGTTATGAGGGGATGATCTATGGCTACACCTTC.

The CDR3, as DNA: TGTGCCAGCAAAGAAACAGGTTTAGCCAAAAACATTCAGTACTTC. It yields the protein CASKETGLAKNIQYF. The chain carries TRBV2 and TRBJ2-4, with D possibly being TRBD1 (5 bases). CDR1 and CDR2 (germline): SNHLY, FYNNEI. The CDR3 loop spans 15 amino acids. V was trimmed by 7 bases and J by 0 bases, leaving 13 bases between them. The whole variable domain, remainder taken from reference TRBV2 and TRBJ2-4, is EPEVTQTPSHQVTQMGQEVILRCVPISNHLYFYWYRQILGQKVEFLVSFYNNEISEKSEIFDDQFSVERPDGSNFTLKIRSTKLEDSAMYFCASKETGLAKNIQYFGAGTRLSVL.

Of note for this clonotype: At one boundary the junction diverges from the germline segment, which might be a read error. The rearrangement joins TRBV5-1 to TRBJ2-5; D perhaps matches TRBD1 (6 bases). The CDR3 covers 15 residues. Germline loops: CDR1 SGHRS, CDR2 YFSETQ. The CDR3: CASSFPGVDRETQCF. The CDR3 DNA reads TGCGCCAGCAGCTTTCCAGGGGTCGATCGAGAGACCCAGTGCTTC. Together with reference TRBV5-1 and TRBJ2-5, the CDR3 gives the full variable domain: KAGVTQTPRYLIKTRGQQVTLSCSPISGHRSVSWYQQTPGQGLQFLFEYFSETQRNKGNFPGRFSGRQFSNSRSEMNVSTLELGDSALYLCASSFPGVDRETQCFGPGTRLLVL.

The chain recombines TRBV10-3 with TRBJ1-1; D remains ambiguous. Per germline, CDR1 ENHRY and CDR2 SYGVKD. The CDR3 sequence is 14 residues long. V dropped 0 bases and J dropped 7 bases, with 12 bases sitting between them. This chain's CDR3 is CAISESRSTNEAFF. DNA of the CDR3: TGTGCCATCAGTGAGTCGAGGAGCACTAATGAAGCTTTCTTT.

This rearrangement joins TRBV7-2 to TRBJ2-1; D uncertain. Trimming took 5 bases from V and 8 from J, leaving 13 bases between them. The CDR3 contains 13 residues. The germline V gene encodes CDR1 SGHTA and CDR2 FQGNSA. The CDR3 sequence is CASSRDLLDEQFF. For the CDR3, the DNA is TGTGCCAGCAGCCGCGACCTTCTGGATGAGCAGTTCTTC.

This clonotype was observed a handful of times. CDR3 residues: CASSLEAGWKYGYTF. The CDR3 nucleotides are TGCGCCAGCAGCTTGGAGGCAGGGTGGAAGTATGGCTACACCTTC. This chain uses TRBV5-1 with TRBJ1-2, with D possibly TRBD1 on 5 matching bases. Germline V gene sequence: CDR1 SGHRS, CDR2 YFSETQ. V was cut by 0 bases and J by 5 bases, with 14 bases left in between. The CDR3 is 15 residues long.

The genes are TRBV13 and TRBJ2-3, with 7 bases identical to TRBD1. Trimming at V came to 5 bases and at J to 5 bases, leaving 10 bases not matched to a gene. CDR1 and CDR2 (germline): PRHDT, FYEKMQ (reference sequence). The CDR3 is 15 amino acids. The CDR3 sequence is CASSVTGDVQDTQYF. The CDR3 nucleotides read TGTGCCAGCAGCGTAACAGGGGATGTTCAAGATACGCAGTATTTT. The entire variable domain, with the rest obtained from reference TRBV13 and TRBJ2-3, is as follows: AAGVIQSPRHLIKEKRETATLKCYPIPRHDTVYWYQQGPGQDPQFLISFYEKMQSDKGSIPDRFSAQQFSDYHSELNMSSLELGDSALYFCASSVTGDVQDTQYFGPGTRLTVL.

This clonotype appeared a single time. The chain links TRBV20-1 to TRBJ1-5; 8 bases fit TRBD1. The J segment lost 2 bases and the V segment lost 7 bases, leaving 13 bases of the junction unmatched. Germline V CDR1 and CDR2: DFQATT, SNEGSKA (reference sequence). The CDR3 consists of 16 residues. CDR3 loop: CSVKPQGAGGNQPQHF. For the CDR3, the DNA is TGCAGTGTTAAACCGCAGGGGGCGGGTGGCAATCAGCCCCAGCATTTT.

The CDR3 nucleotides read TGTGCCAGTAGTGAGGCAGGTGCCTATAATTCACCCCTCCACTTT. It translates to CASSEAGAYNSPLHF. The rearrangement uses TRBV19 and TRBJ1-6; the D is unclear. CDR3 size: 15 residues. From germline, CDR1 is LNHDA and CDR2 SQIVND (reference sequence). Trimming took off 5 bases at V and 2 bases at J, with 10 bases between the two ends.

The table lists this clonotype with a few counts. The chain carries TRBV6-6 and TRBJ2-1; TRBD2 is a possible D gene (6 bases). The V and J ends lost 6 bases and 5 bases respectively, with 14 bases between them. The CDR3 is made up of 14 amino acids. CDR1 is MNHNY, CDR2 SVGAGI, per germline (reference sequence). The CDR3, as DNA: TGTGCCAGCAGGGGGGACTGGACTAACAATGAGCAGTTCTTC. Residues: CASRGDWTNNEQFF.